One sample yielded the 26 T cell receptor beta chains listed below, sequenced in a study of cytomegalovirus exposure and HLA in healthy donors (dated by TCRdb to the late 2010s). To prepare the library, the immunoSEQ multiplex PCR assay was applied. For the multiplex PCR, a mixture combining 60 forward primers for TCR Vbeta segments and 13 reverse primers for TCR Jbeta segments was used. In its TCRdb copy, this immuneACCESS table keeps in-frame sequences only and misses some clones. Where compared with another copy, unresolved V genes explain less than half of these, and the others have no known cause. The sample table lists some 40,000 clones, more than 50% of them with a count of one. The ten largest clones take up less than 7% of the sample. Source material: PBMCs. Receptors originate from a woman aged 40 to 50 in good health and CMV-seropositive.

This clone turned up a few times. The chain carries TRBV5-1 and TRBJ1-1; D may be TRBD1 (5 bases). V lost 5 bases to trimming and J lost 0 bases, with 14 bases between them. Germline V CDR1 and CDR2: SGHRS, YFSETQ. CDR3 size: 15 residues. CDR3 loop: CASRLLPDMNTEAFF. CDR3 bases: TGCGCCAGCAGGTTGTTGCCGGACATGAACACTGAAGCTTTCTTT.

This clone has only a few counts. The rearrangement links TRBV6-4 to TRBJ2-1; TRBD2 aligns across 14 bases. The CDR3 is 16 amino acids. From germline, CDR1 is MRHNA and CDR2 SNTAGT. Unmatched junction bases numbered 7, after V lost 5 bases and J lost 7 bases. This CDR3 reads CASSNTGTSGGNEQFF. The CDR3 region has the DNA TGTGCCAGCAGTAACACCGGGACTAGCGGGGGAAATGAGCAGTTCTTC.

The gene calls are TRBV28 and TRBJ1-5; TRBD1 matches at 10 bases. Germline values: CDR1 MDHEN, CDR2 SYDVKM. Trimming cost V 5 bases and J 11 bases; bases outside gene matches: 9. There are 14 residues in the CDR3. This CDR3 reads CASSPGTGVLTQHF. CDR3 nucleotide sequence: TGTGCCAGCAGTCCCGGGACAGGGGTTTTGACCCAGCATTTT. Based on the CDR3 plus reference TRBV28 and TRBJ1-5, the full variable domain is DVKVTQSSRYLVKRTGEKVFLECVQDMDHENMFWYRQDPGLGLRLIYFSYDVKMKEKGDIPEGYSVSREKKERFSLILESASTNQTSMYLCASSPGTGVLTQHFGDGTRLSIL.

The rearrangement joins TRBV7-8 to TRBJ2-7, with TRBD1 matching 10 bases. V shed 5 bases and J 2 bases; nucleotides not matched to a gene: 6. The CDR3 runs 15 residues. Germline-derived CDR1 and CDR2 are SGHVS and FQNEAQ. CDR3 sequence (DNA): TGTGCCAGCAGCCACCGGGACAGGGGACCCTACGAGCAGTACTTC. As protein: CASSHRDRGPYEQYF.

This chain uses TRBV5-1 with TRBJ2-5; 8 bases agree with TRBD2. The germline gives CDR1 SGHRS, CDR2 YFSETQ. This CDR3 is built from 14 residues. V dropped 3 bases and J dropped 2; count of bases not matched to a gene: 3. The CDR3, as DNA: TGCGCCAGCAGCTCGAGCGGGGGACAAGAGACCCAGTACTTC. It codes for CASSSSGGQETQYF.

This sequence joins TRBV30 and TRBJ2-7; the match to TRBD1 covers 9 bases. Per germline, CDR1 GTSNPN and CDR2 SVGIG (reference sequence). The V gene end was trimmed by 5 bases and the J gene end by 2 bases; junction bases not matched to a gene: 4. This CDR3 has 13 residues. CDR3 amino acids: CAWGDRAPYEQYF. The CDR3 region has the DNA TGTGCCTGGGGGGACAGGGCCCCCTACGAGCAGTACTTC.

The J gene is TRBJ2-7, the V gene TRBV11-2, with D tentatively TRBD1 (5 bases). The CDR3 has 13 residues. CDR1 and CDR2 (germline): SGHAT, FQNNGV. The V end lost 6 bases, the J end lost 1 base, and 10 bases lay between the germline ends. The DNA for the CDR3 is TGTGCCAGCAGACCGGACATTTCCTACGAGCAGTACTTC. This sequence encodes CASRPDISYEQYF.

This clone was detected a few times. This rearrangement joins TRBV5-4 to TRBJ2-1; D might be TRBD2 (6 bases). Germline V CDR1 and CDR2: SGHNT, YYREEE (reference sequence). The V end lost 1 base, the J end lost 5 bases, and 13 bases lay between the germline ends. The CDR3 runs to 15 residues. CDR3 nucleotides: TGTGCCAGCAGCTTGAGGCGGGGAAGAAACAATGAGCAGTTCTTC. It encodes CASSLRRGRNNEQFF.

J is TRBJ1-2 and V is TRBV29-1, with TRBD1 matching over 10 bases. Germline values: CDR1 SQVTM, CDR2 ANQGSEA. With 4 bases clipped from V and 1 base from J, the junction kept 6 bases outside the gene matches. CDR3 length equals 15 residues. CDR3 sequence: CSVGGQGTNNYGYTF. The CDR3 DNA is TGCAGCGTTGGGGGACAGGGGACTAATAACTATGGCTACACCTTC.

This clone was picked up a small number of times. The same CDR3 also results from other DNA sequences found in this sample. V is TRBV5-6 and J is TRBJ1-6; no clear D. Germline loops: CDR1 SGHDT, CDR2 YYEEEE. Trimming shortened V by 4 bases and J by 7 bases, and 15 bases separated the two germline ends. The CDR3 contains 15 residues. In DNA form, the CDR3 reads TGTGCCAGCAGCACGCCTCCTACTCAAAATTCACCCCTCCACTTT. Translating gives CASSTPPTQNSPLHF.

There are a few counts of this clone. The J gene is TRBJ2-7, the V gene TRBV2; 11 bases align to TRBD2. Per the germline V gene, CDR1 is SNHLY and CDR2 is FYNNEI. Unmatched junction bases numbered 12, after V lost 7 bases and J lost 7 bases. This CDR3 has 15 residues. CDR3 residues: CASTDSGGAGREQYF. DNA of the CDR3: TGTGCCAGCACTGATAGCGGGGGGGCCGGTCGAGAGCAGTACTTC.

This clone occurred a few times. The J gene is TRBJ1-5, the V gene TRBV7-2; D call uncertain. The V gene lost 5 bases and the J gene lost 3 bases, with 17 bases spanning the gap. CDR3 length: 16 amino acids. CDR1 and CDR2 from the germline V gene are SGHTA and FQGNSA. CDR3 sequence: CASSTRSPLLNQPQHF. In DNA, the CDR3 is TGTGCCAGCAGCACCCGATCGCCATTACTCAATCAGCCCCAGCATTTT.

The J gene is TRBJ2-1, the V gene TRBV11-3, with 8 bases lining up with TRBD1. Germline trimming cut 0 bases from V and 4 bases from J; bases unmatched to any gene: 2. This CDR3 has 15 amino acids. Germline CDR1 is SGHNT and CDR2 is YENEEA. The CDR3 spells CASSLEQGGYNEQFF. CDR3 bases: TGTGCCAGCAGCTTAGAACAGGGGGGTTACAATGAGCAGTTCTTC.

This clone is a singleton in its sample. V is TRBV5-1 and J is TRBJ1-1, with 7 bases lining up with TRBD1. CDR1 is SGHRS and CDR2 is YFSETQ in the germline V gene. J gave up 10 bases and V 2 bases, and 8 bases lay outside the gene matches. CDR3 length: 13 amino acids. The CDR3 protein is CASSFYRAGGAFF. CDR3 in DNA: TGCGCCAGCAGCTTTTATCGGGCAGGGGGAGCTTTCTTT.

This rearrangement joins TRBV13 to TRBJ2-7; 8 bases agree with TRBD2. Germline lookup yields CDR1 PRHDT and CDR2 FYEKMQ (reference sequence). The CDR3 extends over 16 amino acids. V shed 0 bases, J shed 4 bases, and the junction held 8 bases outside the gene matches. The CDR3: CASSLGPGGGKYEQYF. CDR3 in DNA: TGTGCCAGCAGCTTAGGCCCGGGCGGGGGGAAGTACGAGCAGTACTTC.

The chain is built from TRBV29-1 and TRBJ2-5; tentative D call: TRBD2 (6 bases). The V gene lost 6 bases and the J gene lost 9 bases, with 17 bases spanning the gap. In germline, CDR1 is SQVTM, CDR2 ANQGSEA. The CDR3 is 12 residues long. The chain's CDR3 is CSVGGGTGAQYF. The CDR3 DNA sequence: TGCAGCGTAGGCGGAGGGACGGGGGCCCAGTACTTC.

CDR3 region: CASSESGRQETQYF. DNA for the CDR3: TGTGCCAGCAGTGAATCTGGGCGCCAAGAGACCCAGTACTTC. The chain joins TRBV25-1 to TRBJ2-5, with D hard to call. V lost 1 base, J lost 1 base, and 7 bases lay in between. There are 14 residues in the CDR3. CDR1 MGHDK and CDR2 SYGVNS come from the germline V gene.

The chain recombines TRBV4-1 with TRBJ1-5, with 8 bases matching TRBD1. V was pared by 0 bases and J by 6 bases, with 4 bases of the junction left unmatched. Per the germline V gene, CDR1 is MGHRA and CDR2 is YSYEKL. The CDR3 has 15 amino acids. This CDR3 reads CASSQDHRGTQPQHF. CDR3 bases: TGCGCCAGCAGCCAAGATCACAGGGGGACTCAGCCCCAGCATTTT.

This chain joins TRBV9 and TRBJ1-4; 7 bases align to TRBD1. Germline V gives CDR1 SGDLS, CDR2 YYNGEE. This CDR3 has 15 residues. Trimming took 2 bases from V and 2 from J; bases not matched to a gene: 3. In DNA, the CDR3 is TGTGCCAGCAGCGTGAACAGGGGTACTAATGAAAAACTGTTTTTT. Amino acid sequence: CASSVNRGTNEKLFF.

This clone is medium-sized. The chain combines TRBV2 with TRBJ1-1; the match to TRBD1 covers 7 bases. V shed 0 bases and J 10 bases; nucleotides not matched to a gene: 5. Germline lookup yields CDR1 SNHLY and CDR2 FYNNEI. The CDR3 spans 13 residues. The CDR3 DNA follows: TGTGCCAGCAGTGAAGCGAGGGGGCGCCGAGCTTTCTTT. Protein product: CASSEARGRRAFF.

The chain's CDR3 is CASSPTGGKIPDTQYF. The DNA for the CDR3 is TGCGCCAGCAGCCCGACAGGGGGCAAGATCCCAGATACGCAGTATTTT. The V and J genes are TRBV4-3 and TRBJ2-3; 10 positions match TRBD1. Germline V gene data show CDR1 as LGHNA and CDR2 as YSLEER. This CDR3 has 16 residues. With 4 bases clipped from V and 4 bases from J, the junction kept 8 bases outside the gene matches.

The chain's CDR3 is CASSLWSQVGNKDIQYF. The CDR3 DNA reads TGTGCCAGCAGTTTATGGTCGCAGGTTGGCAATAAGGACATTCAGTACTTC. The V call is TRBV28, the J call TRBJ2-4; D uncertain. Deletions cut 0 bases from V and 8 bases from J, with 20 bases between. CDR3 length: 17 amino acids. CDR1 MDHEN and CDR2 SYDVKM come from the germline V gene. Together with reference TRBV28 and TRBJ2-4, the CDR3 gives the full variable domain: DVKVTQSSRYLVKRTGEKVFLECVQDMDHENMFWYRQDPGLGLRLIYFSYDVKMKEKGDIPEGYSVSREKKERFSLILESASTNQTSMYLCASSLWSQVGNKDIQYFGAGTRLSVL.

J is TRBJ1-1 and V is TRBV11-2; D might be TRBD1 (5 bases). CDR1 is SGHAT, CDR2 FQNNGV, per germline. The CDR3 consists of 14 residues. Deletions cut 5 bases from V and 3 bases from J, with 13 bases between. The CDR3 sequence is CASSQGGGYTEAFF. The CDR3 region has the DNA TGTGCCAGCAGCCAAGGCGGGGGGTACACTGAAGCTTTCTTT.

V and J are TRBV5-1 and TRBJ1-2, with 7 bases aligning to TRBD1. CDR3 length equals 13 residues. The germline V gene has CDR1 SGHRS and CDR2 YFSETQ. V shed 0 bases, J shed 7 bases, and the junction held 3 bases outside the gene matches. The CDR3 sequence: CASSLESGGGYTF. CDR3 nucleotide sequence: TGCGCCAGCAGCTTGGAGTCAGGGGGTGGCTACACCTTC.

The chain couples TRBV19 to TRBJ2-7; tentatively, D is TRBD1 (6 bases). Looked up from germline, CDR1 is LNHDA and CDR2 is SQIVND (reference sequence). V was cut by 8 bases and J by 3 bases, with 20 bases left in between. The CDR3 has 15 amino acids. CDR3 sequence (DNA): TGTGCCAGTTCCTTCGGGTGGGACAATATCTACGAGCAGTACTTC. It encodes CASSFGWDNIYEQYF. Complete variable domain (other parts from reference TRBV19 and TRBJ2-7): DGGITQSPKYLFRKEGQNVTLSCEQNLNHDAMYWYRQDPGQGLRLIYYSQIVNDFQKGDIAEGYSVSREKKESFPLTVTSAQKNPTAFYLCASSFGWDNIYEQYFGPGTRLTVT.

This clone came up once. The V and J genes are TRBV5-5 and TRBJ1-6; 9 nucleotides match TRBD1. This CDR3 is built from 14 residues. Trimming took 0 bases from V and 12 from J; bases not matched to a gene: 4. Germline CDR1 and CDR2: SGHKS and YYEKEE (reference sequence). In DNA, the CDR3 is TGTGCCAGCAGCTTGGGGACAGGGGAAGTACCCCTCCACTTT. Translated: CASSLGTGEVPLHF.